Shown below are 2 T cell receptor beta chains from a single sample sequenced in a study of OX40 agonist ivuxolimab in advanced cancers. Data came from immunoSEQ multiplex PCR; TCRdb stores just in-frame clones and leaves some out. Counted here are 100,000 to 150,000 clones, just over 90% occurring once; the ten biggest clones make up around 0.99%. Sequenced here: CD4+ or CD8+ T cells sorted from blood, sampled in a trial of the OX40 agonist ivuxolimab. Every receptor here comes from an adult with an advanced solid tumor such as melanoma, head and neck, liver or kidney cancer.

V and J are TRBV14 and TRBJ2-3; D perhaps matches TRBD2 (6 bases). This CDR3 has 15 amino acids. Germline CDR1 and CDR2: SGHDN and FVKESK. V shed 0 bases and J shed 8 bases, with 15 bases lying between them. The chain's CDR3 is CASSQDVGGGVTQYF. The CDR3 DNA sequence: TGTGCCAGCAGCCAAGATGTGGGAGGAGGCGTTACGCAGTATTTT.

This clone was seen only once. V is TRBV19 and J is TRBJ2-3; TRBD1 might be the D (6 bases). Trimming shortened V by 4 bases and J by 3 bases, and 35 bases separated the two germline ends. Germline V gene data show CDR1 as LNHDA and CDR2 as SQIVND (reference sequence). The CDR3 spans 22 residues. CDR3 loop: CASSTPSSNREFPQYHTDTQYF. The CDR3 DNA sequence: TGTGCCAGTAGTACCCCATCGTCAAACAGGGAATTTCCACAGTATCATACAGATACGCAGTATTTT.